The present entry profiles one T cell receptor beta chain with its context. Trimming left V 7 bases short and J 4 bases short, with 16 bases between. CDR3 length: 15 residues. CDR1 and CDR2 from the germline V gene are SGHTA and FQGNSA. Authors' data handling: Amplification with reference gene primers provided the estimates of nucleated cell counts. Only in-frame clones appear in the TCRdb table, and some are missing; sequencing was by immunoSEQ multiplex PCR. V and J calls and clone size come straight from that table; D and trimming were deduced from the DNA. The sample lists about 150,000 clones; approximately 80% were seen once. This sample is part of a study of blood T cell repertoires in COVID-19. Overall study context: Samples taken during acute and convalescent COVID-19 were collected in the United States, Italy and Spain. PBMCs, B-cell-depleted T cells, or T cells were the source of the cDNA or gDNA that made up the material.

The chain combines TRBV7-2 with TRBJ2-2; a weak D match, TRBD2 (5 bases). What was sequenced was peripheral blood. This clonotype was obtained from a woman aged 60-70 years with acute or convalescent COVID-19. The CDR3 coding sequence is TGTGCCAGCATGACCCTCCCCCGGGGCACCGGGGAGCTGTTTTTT. Residues: CASMTLPRGTGELFF.